The 18 T cell receptor beta chains below were found in one sample sequenced in a study of shared clonotypes between healthy human individuals. Data came from immunoSEQ multiplex PCR; TCRdb stores just in-frame clones and leaves some out. The repertoire holds over 2,000,000 clones, around 93% seen once, with less than 2% in the top ten. CD45RO-negative CD8 cells positively selected for CCR7 made up the naive population, which excluded terminally differentiated effector memory CD45RA+ cells. Material for sequencing was naive CD8+ T cells from PBMCs. Receptors originate from a man younger than 35 in good health. Some clones in this sample may be carry-over from other donors' samples.

The chain joins TRBV11-3 to TRBJ2-7, with a possible D match to TRBD1 (5 bases). The V gene lost 4 bases and the J gene lost 2 bases, with 6 bases spanning the gap. Germline lookup yields CDR1 SGHNT and CDR2 YENEEA. The length of the CDR3 is 12 residues. The CDR3 nucleotides read TGTGCCAGCAGCTCAGGGACCTACGAGCAGTACTTC. This translates into CASSSGTYEQYF.

The CDR3 protein is CASSMWGDSTNYGYTF. The CDR3 DNA follows: TGTGCCAGCAGTATGTGGGGGGACAGCACTAACTATGGCTACACCTTC. This chain joins TRBV28 and TRBJ1-2; the match to TRBD1 covers 7 bases. Germline CDR1 MDHEN, CDR2 SYDVKM. After removal of 5 bases from V and 0 bases from J, the junction contained 9 bases not matched to a gene. This CDR3 has 16 amino acids.

The chain couples TRBV19 to TRBJ2-1; 7 bases are a match to TRBD1. This CDR3 has 13 residues. With 3 bases clipped from V and 10 bases from J, the junction kept 6 bases outside the gene matches. CDR1 and CDR2 (germline): LNHDA, SQIVND (reference sequence). The CDR3 DNA reads as TGTGCCAGTAGTATTGAGGGGGCAGAGGAGCAGTTCTTC. Translated: CASSIEGAEEQFF.

This sequence joins TRBV19 and TRBJ2-7; D is uncertain. The V gene lost 7 bases and the J gene lost 1 base, with 17 bases spanning the gap. The CDR3 contains 15 residues. Germline V lookup: CDR1 LNHDA, CDR2 SQIVND (reference sequence). The CDR3 loop reads CASTPGSVLSYEQYF. The CDR3 nucleotides are TGTGCCAGTACTCCAGGCAGCGTACTATCCTACGAGCAGTACTTC.

This rearrangement joins TRBV28 to TRBJ2-5; D ambiguous. CDR1 is MDHEN, CDR2 SYDVKM, per germline. V dropped 8 bases and J dropped 3 bases, with 19 bases sitting between them. The CDR3 runs to 15 residues. The CDR3 spells CASLSRSGRKETQYF. CDR3 nucleotide sequence: TGTGCCAGCCTCTCAAGGTCGGGCAGAAAAGAGACCCAGTACTTC. Using reference TRBV28 and TRBJ2-5 for the parts outside the CDR3, the full variable domain is DVKVTQSSRYLVKRTGEKVFLECVQDMDHENMFWYRQDPGLGLRLIYFSYDVKMKEKGDIPEGYSVSREKKERFSLILESASTNQTSMYLCASLSRSGRKETQYFGPGTRLLVL.

This chain joins TRBV29-1 and TRBJ2-1; D is unclear. CDR3 length: 12 residues. V was pared by 2 bases and J by 7 bases, with 9 bases between. From germline, CDR1 is SQVTM and CDR2 ANQGSEA. CDR3 region: CSVETAGNEQFF. As DNA, the CDR3 is TGCAGCGTTGAAACCGCTGGGAATGAGCAGTTCTTC.

The rearrangement joins TRBV4-1 to TRBJ2-1; D gene uncertain. Per the germline V gene, CDR1 is MGHRA and CDR2 is YSYEKL. Trimming removed 0 bases from V and 7 bases from J, with 16 bases in between. The CDR3 loop spans 16 amino acids. The CDR3 loop reads CASSQDDSPYYNEQFF. The CDR3 DNA sequence: TGCGCCAGCAGCCAAGATGATAGCCCGTATTATAATGAGCAGTTCTTC.

The rearrangement joins TRBV4-2 to TRBJ2-7; possible D gene TRBD1, 6 bases. Germline loops: CDR1 LGHNA, CDR2 YNFKEQ. The V end was cut by 0 bases, the J end by 6 bases, with 15 bases between. There are 15 residues in the CDR3. This chain's CDR3 is CASSQDLEYRAEQYF. CDR3 in DNA: TGTGCCAGCAGCCAAGACTTAGAGTACAGGGCCGAGCAGTACTTC.

Details on this clone: This CDR3 is also generated by other DNA sequences in the sample. The rearrangement joins TRBV13 to TRBJ2-5; D may be TRBD2 (6 bases). Between the trimmed V and J ends, which lost 5 bases and 3 bases, there was a span of 10 bases. Germline-derived CDR1 and CDR2 are PRHDT and FYEKMQ (reference sequence). The CDR3 is 13 amino acids. CDR3 loop: CASSLRGKETQYF. The CDR3 DNA follows: TGTGCCAGCAGCCTCCGGGGGAAAGAGACCCAGTACTTC.

The V call is TRBV19, the J call TRBJ1-5; D is undetermined. The V gene's germline CDR1 is LNHDA and CDR2 SQIVND (reference sequence). Trimming took off 1 base at V and 3 bases at J, with 10 bases between the two ends. The CDR3 totals 15 residues. The CDR3 coding sequence is TGTGCCAGTAGTATAGTAACCGGAGCCAATCAGCCCCAGCATTTT. This encodes CASSIVTGANQPQHF.

V is TRBV9 and J is TRBJ2-1; D remains ambiguous. V lost 1 base and J 8 bases, leaving 13 bases between the germline ends. Germline V lookup: CDR1 SGDLS, CDR2 YYNGEE. This CDR3 is 14 amino acids long. CDR3 protein: CASSVQGLSYEQFF. The CDR3 DNA reads as TGTGCCAGCAGCGTACAAGGGTTATCTTATGAGCAGTTCTTC.

V gene TRBV4-1 combines with J gene TRBJ1-5; D is uncertain. Germline-derived CDR1 and CDR2 are MGHRA and YSYEKL. Trimming shortened V by 0 bases and J by 11 bases, and 11 bases separated the two germline ends. The CDR3 sequence is 13 residues long. The CDR3 sequence: CASSQESGMSQHF. The CDR3, as DNA: TGCGCCAGCAGCCAAGAATCCGGCATGTCCCAGCATTTT.

V gene TRBV2 combines with J gene TRBJ2-1, with D perhaps matching TRBD1 (6 bases). V lost 3 bases to trimming and J lost 0 bases, with 12 bases between them. This CDR3 contains 16 residues. The germline CDR1 and CDR2 sequences are SNHLY and FYNNEI. The CDR3: CASSEIGQISYNEQFF. CDR3 nucleotide sequence: TGTGCCAGCAGTGAGATAGGACAGATCTCCTACAATGAGCAGTTCTTC. Supplemented by reference TRBV2 and TRBJ2-1, the full variable domain reads EPEVTQTPSHQVTQMGQEVILRCVPISNHLYFYWYRQILGQKVEFLVSFYNNEISEKSEIFDDQFSVERPDGSNFTLKIRSTKLEDSAMYFCASSEIGQISYNEQFFGPGTRLTVL.

The rearrangement links TRBV10-3 to TRBJ1-4; D remains ambiguous. There are 13 residues in the CDR3. The germline V gene has CDR1 ENHRY and CDR2 SYGVKD. With 3 bases removed from V and 7 bases from J, the gap between germline ends came to 9 bases. CDR3 region: CAISEPLLEKLFF. CDR3 in DNA: TGTGCCATCAGTGAACCACTACTTGAAAAACTGTTTTTT.

The rearrangement joins TRBV9 to TRBJ1-2, with unresolved D. Germline assignment: CDR1 SGDLS and CDR2 YYNGEE. This CDR3 contains 14 residues. V was trimmed by 2 bases and J by 6 bases, leaving 14 bases between them. CDR3 region: CASSVSGRGDGYTF. The CDR3 DNA reads as TGTGCCAGCAGCGTTAGCGGGCGTGGGGATGGCTACACCTTC.

The chain is built from TRBV7-6 and TRBJ2-1, with a weak D call TRBD2 (6 bases). The CDR3 loop spans 15 amino acids. Per the germline V gene, CDR1 is SGHVS and CDR2 is FNYEAQ. Between the trimmed V and J ends, which lost 5 bases and 4 bases, there was a span of 15 bases. CDR3 protein: CASSQLALTYNEQFF. The DNA of the CDR3 is TGTGCCAGCAGCCAACTAGCCCTAACATACAATGAGCAGTTCTTC. Using reference TRBV7-6 and TRBJ2-1 for the parts outside the CDR3, the full variable domain is GAGVSQSPRYKVTKRGQDVALRCDPISGHVSLYWYRQALGQGPEFLTYFNYEAQQDKSGLPNDRFSAERPEGSISTLTIQRTEQRDSAMYRCASSQLALTYNEQFFGPGTRLTVL.

V and J are TRBV10-2 and TRBJ2-7; maybe TRBD1 (6 bases). V lost 6 bases to trimming and J lost 4 bases, with 19 bases between them. Germline assignment: CDR1 WSHSY and CDR2 SAAADI. This CDR3 is 15 amino acids long. CDR3 sequence reads: CASSGFTEQGYEQYF. The CDR3 nucleotides are TGCGCCAGCAGCGGTTTTACTGAACAGGGATACGAGCAGTACTTC.

This chain links TRBV9 with TRBJ2-2, with 8 bases lining up with TRBD1. This CDR3 spans 16 amino acids. Germline V CDR1 and CDR2: SGDLS, YYNGEE. Germline trimming cut 0 bases from V and 7 bases from J; bases unmatched to any gene: 8. The CDR3 DNA sequence: TGTGCCAGCAGCGTAGCTTCGGACAGGGCCCACGGGGAGCTGTTTTTT. Protein product: CASSVASDRAHGELFF.